Each of the 27 T cell receptor beta chains below was sequenced from the same sample in a study of cytomegalovirus exposure and HLA in healthy donors. The PCR used 60 Vbeta and 13 Jbeta primers. Using immunoSEQ multiplex PCR, the repertoire was profiled, and TCRdb retains in-frame clones only, with some absent. The data contain about 100,000 clones, roughly 9.1% of them singletons. What was sequenced was PBMCs. These receptors all come from a man aged 40-55 years in good health and CMV-seropositive.

The rearrangement links TRBV5-1 to TRBJ2-4, with 9 bases lining up with TRBD2. Germline V lookup: CDR1 SGHRS, CDR2 YFSETQ. The CDR3 spans 17 residues. Trimming at V came to 4 bases and at J to 6 bases, leaving 14 bases not matched to a gene. CDR3 region: CASSPGLAGLVGNIQYF. In nucleotides, the CDR3 is TGCGCCAGCAGCCCGGGACTAGCCGGGTTGGTGGGAAACATTCAGTACTTC.

The table lists this clone with a few counts. The J gene is TRBJ2-7, the V gene TRBV7-9; 7 bases fit TRBD1. Germline trimming cut 5 bases from V and 5 bases from J; bases unmatched to any gene: 6. The CDR3 runs 13 residues. CDR1 is SEHNR and CDR2 is FQNEAQ in the germline V gene (reference sequence). DNA of the CDR3: TGTGCCAGCAGCCCGACAGGGCGCCACGAGCAGTACTTC. It codes for CASSPTGRHEQYF.

This clone appeared a few times. The chain carries TRBV6-5 and TRBJ2-7, with 8 bases fitting TRBD2. The J segment lost 2 bases and the V segment lost 8 bases, leaving 11 bases of the junction unmatched. The V gene's germline CDR1 is MNHEY and CDR2 SVGAGI. This CDR3 has 15 residues. This CDR3 is CASGAGAYGTYEQYF. CDR3 DNA sequence: TGTGCCAGCGGAGCGGGAGCCTACGGGACCTACGAGCAGTACTTC.

The chain couples TRBV13 to TRBJ2-2, with 9 bases lining up with TRBD2. The CDR3 has 14 residues. Losses at the gene ends were 4 bases for V and 5 bases for J; bases not matched to a gene: 2. CDR1 PRHDT and CDR2 FYEKMQ come from the germline V gene (reference sequence). CDR3 nucleotides: TGTGCCAGCAGCTGGCTAGCGGGGACCGGGGAGCTGTTTTTT. Translated, it gives CASSWLAGTGELFF.

The gene calls are TRBV27 and TRBJ1-5, with a tentative D call TRBD1 (6 bases). The V gene lost 8 bases and the J gene lost 2 bases, with 22 bases spanning the gap. The germline CDR1 and CDR2 sequences are MNHEY and SMNVEV (reference sequence). The CDR3 covers 17 residues. The CDR3 protein is CASRSGGAYVGNQPQHF. CDR3 coding DNA: TGTGCCAGCCGCTCGGGGGGGGCATATGTGGGCAATCAGCCCCAGCATTTT.

This clone has only a few counts. The V gene is TRBV28, the J gene TRBJ1-5, with D possibly TRBD1 on 5 matching bases. This CDR3 comprises 14 residues. V was cut by 8 bases and J by 0 bases, with 11 bases left in between. CDR1 and CDR2 (germline): MDHEN, SYDVKM. The CDR3 sequence is CASVQRGSNQPQHF. The CDR3 region has the DNA TGTGCCAGCGTGCAAAGGGGTAGCAATCAGCCCCAGCATTTT.

The rearrangement links TRBV10-1 to TRBJ1-5, with TRBD1 as a possible D gene (5 bases). Germline V gene data show CDR1 as WNHNN and CDR2 as SYGVQD (reference sequence). This CDR3 has 13 amino acids. V was cut by 6 bases and J by 6 bases, with 12 bases left in between. CDR3 nucleotides: TGCGCCAGCAGCCCCGACAGATCTCAGCCCCAGCATTTT. Translation gives CASSPDRSQPQHF.

This clone was counted a few times. The rearrangement links TRBV4-1 to TRBJ2-7; TRBD2 matches 10 bases. Germline trimming cut 0 bases from V and 4 bases from J; bases unmatched to any gene: 6. Germline CDR1 is MGHRA and CDR2 is YSYEKL. The CDR3 is 16 amino acids. CDR3 sequence: CASSQDASGSYYEQYF. Written as DNA, the CDR3 is TGCGCCAGCAGCCAAGATGCTAGCGGGAGTTATTACGAGCAGTACTTC.

This clone was seen more than once but under ten times. This sequence joins TRBV6-6 and TRBJ1-3, with TRBD1 as a possible D gene (5 bases). The V and J ends lost 0 bases and 3 bases respectively, with 12 bases between them. The CDR3 loop spans 16 amino acids. Germline V gene sequence: CDR1 MNHNY, CDR2 SVGAGI (reference sequence). CDR3 sequence (DNA): TGTGCCAGCAGTTACTCGAATCAGGGTGTTGGAAACACCATATATTTT. Translating it yields CASSYSNQGVGNTIYF.

The J gene is TRBJ1-1, the V gene TRBV12-1. TRBV12-1 is termed a pseudogene. The CDR3 has 14 amino acids. The CDR3 sequence is CVSSHGTSNTEAFF. The CDR3 DNA sequence: TGTGTCAGCAGCCACGGGACTTCGAACACTGAAGCTTTCTTT.

The V and J genes are TRBV28 and TRBJ2-4; D remains ambiguous. Trimming took off 5 bases at V and 0 bases at J, with 11 bases between the two ends. This CDR3 comprises 15 residues. Germline assignment: CDR1 MDHEN and CDR2 SYDVKM. CDR3 coding DNA: TGTGCCAGCAGTCTTGAGAGCTTAGCCAAAAACATTCAGTACTTC. It yields the protein CASSLESLAKNIQYF.

This clone was observed a handful of times. The V and J genes are TRBV5-1 and TRBJ2-7; 7 positions match TRBD2. V trimming: 1 base; J trimming: 0 bases; junction bases outside the gene matches: 1. Germline loops: CDR1 SGHRS, CDR2 YFSETQ. The CDR3 runs 14 residues. The CDR3 is CASSLTSDSYEQYF. CDR3 nucleotide sequence: TGCGCCAGCAGCTTGACTAGCGACTCCTACGAGCAGTACTTC.

The chain uses TRBV5-4 and TRBJ1-5; D ambiguous. This CDR3 contains 15 residues. The germline CDR1 and CDR2 sequences are SGHNT and YYREEE (reference sequence). V lost 4 bases and J lost 4, with 15 bases in between. DNA for the CDR3: TGTGCCAGCAGCCCCCTTGGGCATAAAAATCAGCCCCAGCATTTT. Protein: CASSPLGHKNQPQHF.

The chain combines TRBV7-2 with TRBJ2-3; weak D call: TRBD2 (5 bases). V lost 5 bases and J 5 bases, leaving 14 bases between the germline ends. Germline V gene lookup returns CDR1 SGHTA and CDR2 FQGNSA. The CDR3 extends over 14 amino acids. CDR3 sequence reads: CASSADYHGDTQYF. The CDR3 coding sequence is TGTGCCAGCAGCGCAGACTACCACGGAGATACGCAGTATTTT.

V is TRBV7-8 and J is TRBJ2-1; the D gene is possibly TRBD2 (6 bases). The CDR3 length is 18 residues. V was pared by 1 base and J by 3 bases, with 19 bases between. From germline, CDR1 is SGHVS and CDR2 FQNEAQ. Here the CDR3 reads CASSLEEGGTPGYNEQFF. DNA for the CDR3: TGTGCCAGCAGCTTAGAGGAGGGCGGGACCCCTGGCTACAATGAGCAGTTCTTC. Supplemented by reference TRBV7-8 and TRBJ2-1, the full variable domain reads GAGVSQSPRYKVAKRGQDVALRCDPISGHVSLFWYQQALGQGPEFLTYFQNEAQLDKSGLPSDRFFAERPEGSVSTLKIQRTQQEDSAVYLCASSLEEGGTPGYNEQFFGPGTRLTVL.

In this sample, this clone turned up a few times. This specimen includes other DNA sequences encoding the same CDR3. CDR3 DNA: TGCAGCGTTGACTCCGGGACAGGGTCCTACGAGCAGTACTTC. Protein product: CSVDSGTGSYEQYF. V usage is TRBV29-1 and J usage is TRBJ2-7; 9 bases are shared with TRBD1. This CDR3 has 14 amino acids. The V gene's germline CDR1 is SQVTM and CDR2 ANQGSEA. V shed 3 bases, J shed 1 base, and the junction held 4 bases outside the gene matches.

This clone was counted a few times. J is TRBJ2-7 and V is TRBV15, with 8 positions matching TRBD2. The trim removed 5 bases at V and 6 bases at J, leaving 15 bases unmatched. This CDR3 comprises 16 residues. Per germline, CDR1 LNHNV and CDR2 YYDKDF (reference sequence). The DNA for the CDR3 is TGTGCCACCAGCTCAGGCAGCGGGAGTAACCCCCTCGAGCAGTACTTC. Its translation: CATSSGSGSNPLEQYF. The full variable domain, with the rest looked up from reference TRBV15 and TRBJ2-7, is DAMVIQNPRYQVTQFGKPVTLSCSQTLNHNVMYWYQQKSSQAPKLLFHYYDKDFNNEADTPDNFQSRRPNTSFCFLDIRSPGLGDTAMYLCATSSGSGSNPLEQYFGPGTRLTVT.

This clone turned up a few times. This rearrangement joins TRBV6-5 to TRBJ1-1; TRBD1 aligns across 7 bases. In germline, CDR1 is MNHEY, CDR2 SVGAGI. J was trimmed by 5 bases and V by 5 bases; bases with no gene match: 8. The CDR3 length is 14 residues. The CDR3 DNA follows: TGTGCCAGCAGTCCCACAGGGGATTGGACTGAAGCTTTCTTT. Translation gives CASSPTGDWTEAFF.

The V gene is TRBV10-3, the J gene TRBJ1-2; 7 nucleotides line up with TRBD1. This CDR3 has 17 residues. The ends lost 2 bases at V and 2 bases at J; junction bases unmatched: 11. Germline CDR1 reads ENHRY; CDR2 reads SYGVKD. CDR3 in DNA: TGTGCCATCAGTGAGGAAGAAGGGCTACAGGGGAACTATGGCTACACCTTC. Its protein is CAISEEEGLQGNYGYTF.

The chain carries TRBV5-4 and TRBJ2-2; tentatively, D is TRBD1 (6 bases). Trimming took 4 bases from V and 4 from J, leaving 11 bases between them. The CDR3 loop spans 14 amino acids. Germline CDR1 SGHNT, CDR2 YYREEE (reference sequence). The CDR3 bases are TGTGCCAGCAGCCGGGACAAGAGCACCGGGGAGCTGTTTTTT. It encodes CASSRDKSTGELFF.

This clone was counted a few times. The rearrangement uses TRBV5-1 and TRBJ2-7; D possibly corresponds to TRBD1 (5 bases). V gave up 2 bases and J gave up 4 bases, with 16 bases separating them. The germline CDR1 and CDR2 sequences are SGHRS and YFSETQ. The CDR3 runs to 15 residues. The DNA of the CDR3 is TGCGCCAGCAGCTTTGGTAGGGGTCAAAGTTACGAGCAGTACTTC. Translation: CASSFGRGQSYEQYF.

This clone was counted between two and nine times. This chain connects TRBV6-5 to TRBJ2-7; TRBD2 agrees at 8 bases. Germline values: CDR1 MNHEY, CDR2 SVGAGI. The V gene end was trimmed by 9 bases and the J gene end by 0 bases; junction bases not matched to a gene: 4. The CDR3 contains 13 residues. CDR3 nucleotide sequence: TGTGCCAGTGGACTAGCCCACTCCTACGAGCAGTACTTC. It specifies CASGLAHSYEQYF.

This clone came up a few times. The J gene is TRBJ2-5, the V gene TRBV6-1, with TRBD2 identical over 7 bases. The CDR3 sequence is 14 residues long. The junction had 10 bases not matched to a gene; V was cut back by 6 bases and J by 6 bases. Germline V CDR1 and CDR2: MNHNS, SASEGT. The CDR3 region is CASSSGTNRQTQYF. The CDR3 nucleotides read TGTGCCAGCAGCTCGGGGACTAACCGACAGACCCAGTACTTC.

The chain couples TRBV25-1 to TRBJ1-1, with 7 bases identical to TRBD1. The length of the CDR3 is 14 residues. Unmatched junction bases numbered 3, after V lost 3 bases and J lost 2 bases. Germline V lookup: CDR1 MGHDK, CDR2 SYGVNS. Here the CDR3 DNA reads TGTGCCAGCAGTGATTACAGGGGAAACACTGAAGCTTTCTTT. Its protein product is CASSDYRGNTEAFF.

V usage is TRBV13 and J usage is TRBJ1-3; D is unresolved. The CDR3 contains 14 residues. V shed 0 bases and J shed 3 bases, with 6 bases lying between them. Per germline, CDR1 PRHDT and CDR2 FYEKMQ (reference sequence). Here the CDR3 DNA reads TGTGCCAGCAGCTTAGGTGTCCGTGGAAACACCATATATTTT. It translates to CASSLGVRGNTIYF. The full variable domain, its missing parts supplied by reference TRBV13 and TRBJ1-3, is AAGVIQSPRHLIKEKRETATLKCYPIPRHDTVYWYQQGPGQDPQFLISFYEKMQSDKGSIPDRFSAQQFSDYHSELNMSSLELGDSALYFCASSLGVRGNTIYFGEGSWLTVV.

The sample holds a few counts of this clone. The chain links TRBV7-2 to TRBJ1-1, with 7 positions matching TRBD1. The germline CDR1 and CDR2 sequences are SGHTA and FQGNSA. CDR3 length equals 14 residues. Germline trimming cut 3 bases from V and 2 bases from J; bases unmatched to any gene: 3. The chain's CDR3 is CASSLGQINTEAFF. In nucleotides, the CDR3 is TGTGCCAGCAGCTTGGGACAGATTAACACTGAAGCTTTCTTT.

This clone occurred a few times. The rearrangement joins TRBV7-9 to TRBJ2-5, with D unresolved. Germline CDR1 is SEHNR and CDR2 is FQNEAQ (reference sequence). CDR3 length equals 13 residues. The V end was cut by 1 base, the J end by 4 bases, with 7 bases between. The CDR3 bases are TGTGCCAGCAGCTTAGACGCCGGAGAGACCCAGTACTTC. This codes for CASSLDAGETQYF.